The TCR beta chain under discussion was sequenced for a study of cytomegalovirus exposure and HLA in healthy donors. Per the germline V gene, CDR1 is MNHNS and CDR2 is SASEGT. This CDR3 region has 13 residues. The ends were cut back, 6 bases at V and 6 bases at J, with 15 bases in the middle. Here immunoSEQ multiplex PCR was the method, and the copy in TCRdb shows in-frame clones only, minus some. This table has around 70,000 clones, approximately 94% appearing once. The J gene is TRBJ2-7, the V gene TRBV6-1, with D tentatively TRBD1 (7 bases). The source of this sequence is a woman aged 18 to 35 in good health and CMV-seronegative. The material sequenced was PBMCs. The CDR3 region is CASRGGQWGEQYF. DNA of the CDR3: TGTGCCAGCAGGGGGGGACAGTGGGGCGAGCAGTACTTC.